This is a list of T cell receptor beta chains from one sample in a study of hypomethylating agent response in myelodysplastic syndrome. Some clones are missing from TCRdb's copy, which holds only in-frame ones; the method was immunoSEQ multiplex PCR. The repertoire holds fewer than 7,500 clones, approximately 87% seen once, with around 10% in the top ten. This specimen consisted of bone marrow, obtained before or after starting hypomethylating agent treatment for myelodysplastic syndrome (not recorded which). The origin of the receptors is a human donor with myelodysplastic syndrome. CDR3s include the opening cysteine and the closing phenylalanine or tryptophan. A D gene is named only where the DNA matches it firmly. Not all rows give a size; the values are once, few, many and, for expanded clones, a class.

V gene	D gene	J gene	clone size	CDR3 protein	CDR3 DNA
TRBV21-1	-	TRBJ2-2	-	CASSKEATAGITGELFF	TGTGCCAGCAGCAAAGAGGCAACGGCGGGTATAACCGGGGAGCTGTTTTTT
TRBV5-1	TRBD2	TRBJ2-2	-	CASSLPPGLAGVTGELFF	TGCGCCAGCAGCTTGCCCCCGGGACTAGCGGGAGTAACCGGGGAGCTGTTTTTT
TRBV11-3	-	TRBJ2-3	-	CASSSTREPGTDTQYF	TGTGCCAGCAGCTCGACACGGGAGCCAGGCACAGATACGCAGTATTTT
TRBV7-6	TRBD1	TRBJ2-3	-	CASSFGTGEGDTQYF	TGTGCCAGCAGCTTTGGGACAGGGGAGGGAGATACGCAGTATTTT
TRBV7-9	-	TRBJ2-3	-	CASTLGGVNTDTQYF	TGTGCCAGCACCTTAGGAGGGGTTAACACAGATACGCAGTATTTT
TRBV28	-	TRBJ1-5	-	CASSLALAGNQPQHF	TGTGCCAGCAGTTTAGCCCTCGCGGGCAATCAGCCCCAGCATTTT
TRBV4-1	-	TRBJ2-5	few	CASSQDLYGEETQYF	TGCGCCAGCAGCCAAGATTTGTACGGGGAAGAGACCCAGTACTTC
TRBV28	-	TRBJ2-5	-	CASSPIKGGAETQYF	TGTGCCAGCAGCCCCATAAAAGGGGGTGCGGAGACCCAGTACTTC
TRBV5-5	-	TRBJ2-7	once	CASSLGSGRDEQYF	TGTGCCAGCAGCCTTGGGTCAGGGCGCGACGAGCAGTACTTC
TRBV10-3	-	TRBJ1-1	once	CAISRPGWPEAFF	TGTGCCATCAGTCGCCCGGGGTGGCCTGAAGCTTTCTTT
TRBV7-6	TRBD1	TRBJ2-7	-	CASSPRTGGQDEQYF	TGTGCCAGCAGCCCCAGGACAGGGGGACAGGACGAGCAGTACTTC
TRBV5-1	-	TRBJ2-3	-	CASSLQGFDTDTQYF	TGCGCCAGCAGCTTGCAGGGTTTCGACACAGATACGCAGTATTTT
TRBV5-1	-	TRBJ2-2	-	CASSLGLTATNTGELFF	TGCGCCAGCAGCTTGGGACTGACAGCGACGAACACCGGGGAGCTGTTTTTT
TRBV4-3	TRBD2	TRBJ2-5	-	CASSQAAGGRETQYF	TGCGCCAGCAGCCAAGCAGCGGGGGGGCGAGAGACCCAGTACTTC
TRBV14	TRBD1	TRBJ2-3	once	CASSRQGTDTQYF	TGTGCCAGCAGCCGACAGGGTACAGATACGCAGTATTTT
TRBV5-6	-	TRBJ2-7	-	CASSRRGLLSSYEQYF	TGTGCCAGCAGCAGGAGAGGACTTCTAAGCTCCTACGAGCAGTACTTC
TRBV6-1	-	TRBJ2-3	few	CASSEFYGGRDTQYF	TGTGCCAGCAGTGAATTTTATGGCGGGCGAGATACGCAGTATTTT
TRBV5-4	-	TRBJ2-2	-	CASSLGGRGNTGELFF	TGTGCCAGCAGCTTGGGGGGTAGGGGGAACACCGGGGAGCTGTTTTTT
TRBV5-1	-	TRBJ2-7	-	CASSLVMGQSYEQYF	TGCGCCAGCAGCTTGGTTATGGGCCAGTCCTACGAGCAGTACTTC
TRBV29-1	-	TRBJ1-4	-	CSVRSGGDEKLFF	TGCAGCGTTCGTTCCGGGGGCGATGAAAAACTGTTTTTT
TRBV7-9	-	TRBJ2-2	few	CASSLVLVTGELFF	TGTGCCAGCAGCTTGGTCCTTGTCACCGGGGAGCTGTTTTTT